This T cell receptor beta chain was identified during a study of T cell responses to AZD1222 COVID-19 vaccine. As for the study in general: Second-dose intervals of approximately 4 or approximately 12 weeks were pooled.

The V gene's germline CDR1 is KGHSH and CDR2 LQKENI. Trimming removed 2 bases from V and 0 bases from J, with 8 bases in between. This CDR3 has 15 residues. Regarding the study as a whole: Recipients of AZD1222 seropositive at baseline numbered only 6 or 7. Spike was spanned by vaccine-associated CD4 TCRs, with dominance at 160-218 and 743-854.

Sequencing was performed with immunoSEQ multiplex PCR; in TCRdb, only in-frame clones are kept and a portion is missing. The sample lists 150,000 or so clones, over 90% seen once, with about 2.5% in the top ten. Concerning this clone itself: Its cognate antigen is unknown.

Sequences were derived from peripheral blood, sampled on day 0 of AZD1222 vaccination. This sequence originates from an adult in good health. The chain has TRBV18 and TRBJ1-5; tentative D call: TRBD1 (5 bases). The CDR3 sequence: CASSPNGASNQPQHF. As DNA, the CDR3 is TGTGCCAGCTCACCAAACGGGGCTAGCAATCAGCCCCAGCATTTT.